This passage covers 10 T cell receptor beta chains from one sample sequenced in a study of tissue T cells after allogeneic stem cell transplantation. Sequencing was performed with immunoSEQ multiplex PCR; in TCRdb, only in-frame clones are kept and a portion is missing. The sample has around 4,000 clones, around 50% seen once. Time point here: mouse harvest day 7 after allogeneic transplant. Tail vein injection delivered 10^7 T-cell-depleted bone marrow cells and 10^6 splenic CD5+ T cells. The sequenced material came from gut tissue. These receptors were collected from a female BALB/c mouse given C57BL/6 T cells with graft-versus-host disease after an allogeneic hematopoietic cell transplant.

This clone was detected a few times. Gene and germline names: mouse. Coverage ceases 1 residue before the CDR3 finishes, and the germline J gene fills in the end. The chain couples TRBV16 to TRBJ2-3; possible D gene TRBD1, 6 bases. V lost 5 bases and J 0 bases, leaving 9 bases between the germline ends. This CDR3 comprises 14 residues. CDR1 SGHSA and CDR2 FRNQAP come from the germline V gene. Here the CDR3 reads CASSVQGSAETLYF. CDR3 DNA (partial): TGTGCAAGCAGCGTACAGGGTAGTGCAGAAACGCTGTAT. Full variable domain (rest looked up from reference TRBV16 and TRBJ2-3): NAGVIQTPRHKVTGKGQEATLWCEPISGHSAVFWYRQTIVQGLEFLTYFRNQAPIDDSGMPKERFSAQMPNQSHSTLKIQSTQPQDSAVYLCASSVQGSAETLYFGSGTRLTVL.

This clone was observed a handful of times. The listed genes are named as in mouse. The read comes to an end 1 residue before the CDR3 does, leaving the germline J gene to fill in the end. The rearrangement links TRBV26 to TRBJ1-3; TRBD1 might be the D (6 bases). From germline, CDR1 is KGHPV and CDR2 FQNQEV (reference sequence). Trimming took 3 bases from V and 1 from J, leaving 10 bases between them. The CDR3 is made up of 15 amino acids. The CDR3 loop is CASSLPGTSGNTLYF. The covered CDR3 bases are TGTGCCAGCAGTCTTCCCGGGACATCTGGAAATACGCTCTAT.

Regarding this clone: The gene symbols are mouse symbols. This chain's CDR3 is CASSLLTGGNTLYF. CDR3 DNA (partial): TGTGCCAGCTCTCTCCTCACTGGGGGGAACACCTTGTAC. The V and J genes are TRBV12-2 and TRBJ2-4, with 9 bases that match TRBD2. The read ends 1 residue shy of where the CDR3 ends; the end is completed using the germline J gene. The V gene's germline CDR1 is SGHLS and CDR2 HYDKME. After removal of 0 bases from V and 6 bases from J, the junction contained 3 bases not matched to a gene. The CDR3 runs to 14 residues. The whole variable domain, filled in from reference TRBV12-2 and TRBJ2-4, reads NSGVVQSPRYIIKGKGERSILKCIPISGHLSVAWYQQTQGQELKFFIQHYDKMERDKGNLPSRFSVQQFDDYHSEMNMSALELEDSAVYFCASSLLTGGNTLYFGAGTRLSVL.

As to this clone: Gene names are mouse gene names. The read finishes 1 residue shy of the CDR3 end, and the germline J gene is used to complete it. The V call is TRBV4, the J call TRBJ1-1, with no clear D. The CDR3 runs to 13 residues. The germline V and J ends were trimmed by 5 bases and 0 bases, with 7 bases remaining between them. Germline V gene data show CDR1 as LGHDT and CDR2 as YNNKQL (reference sequence). CDR3 region: CASSLTPNTEVFF. CDR3 DNA (partial): TGTGCCAGCAGCCTGACACCAAACACAGAAGTCTTC.

About this clone: Each gene name is a mouse one. The CDR3 is cut off 1 residue early in the read; its end comes from the germline J gene. V is TRBV15 and J is TRBJ1-1, with 8 nucleotides matching TRBD1. There are 14 residues in the CDR3. Losses at the gene ends were 2 bases for V and 2 bases for J; bases not matched to a gene: 1. CDR1 and CDR2 from the germline V gene are SGHND and FRSKSL. CDR3 DNA (partial): TGTGCCAGCAGTTTACAGGGGGCCAACACAGAAGTCTTC. Protein sequence: CASSLQGANTEVF. The CDR3 reads in full as CASSLQGANTEVFF.

About this clone: Gene names follow the mouse nomenclature. From the germline J gene comes the end of the CDR3, since the read stops 1 residue before it. This chain links TRBV19 with TRBJ1-4; 9 bases line up with TRBD1. CDR1 is FNHDT and CDR2 is SITEND in the germline V gene (reference sequence). This CDR3 comprises 14 residues. J gave up 7 bases and V 1 base, and 2 bases lay outside the gene matches. CDR3: CASSITGGAERLFF. CDR3 DNA, as far as it was read: TGTGCCAGCAGTATAACAGGGGGCGCCGAAAGATTATTT. Complete variable domain (other parts from reference TRBV19 and TRBJ1-4): GGIITQTPKFLIGQEGQKLTLKCQQNFNHDTMYWYRQDSGKGLRLIYYSITENDLQKGDLSEGYDASREKKSSFSLTVTSAQKNEMAVFLCASSITGGAERLFFGHGTKLSVL.

As for this clone: Each gene name is a mouse one. From the germline J gene comes the end of the CDR3, since the read stops 1 residue before it. This chain uses TRBV26 with TRBJ1-6, with 10 nucleotides matching TRBD1. TRBJ1-6 is labeled an ORF, and its function is uncertain. Germline CDR1 is KGHPV and CDR2 is FQNQEV (reference sequence). V lost 4 bases, J lost 3 bases, and 0 bases stayed unmatched. The CDR3 sequence is 15 residues long. CDR3 DNA (partial): TGTGCCAGCAGTCGGGACAGGGGCTATAATTCGCCCCTCTAC. As protein: CASSRDRGYNSPLY. The whole CDR3 sequence is CASSRDRGYNSPLYF.

Concerning this clone: Each gene name is a mouse one. The read falls 1 residue short of the CDR3 end, and the missing part is taken from the germline J gene. The V and J genes are TRBV1 and TRBJ1-1; no firm D call. The germline V gene has CDR1 NSQYPW and CDR2 LRSPGD (reference sequence). Trimming removed 3 bases at V and 4 bases at J, with 6 bases between. The CDR3 is 12 amino acids. The CDR3 loop is CTCSAGVTEVFF. Partial CDR3 DNA: TGCACCTGCAGTGCGGGAGTCACAGAAGTCTTC.

This clone is categorized as medium-sized (0.01 to 0.1%). Gene names denote mouse genes. The read terminates 1 residue before the CDR3 end, so the remaining end is supplied by the germline J gene. The genes are TRBV3 and TRBJ2-2; 10 bases agree with TRBD2. This CDR3 contains 16 residues. Germline CDR1 is SNHLY and CDR2 is FYNGKV (reference sequence). Trimming cost V 4 bases and J 1 base; bases outside gene matches: 3. CDR3 region: CASSWTGGLNTGQLYF. The CDR3 DNA, read in part, is TGTGCCAGCAGCTGGACTGGGGGATTAAACACCGGGCAGCTCTAC.

Notes on this clone: The gene names here belong to mouse. The read terminates 1 residue before the CDR3 end, so the remaining end is supplied by the germline J gene. Other DNA sequences from this sample encode an identical CDR3 as well. The chain uses TRBV13-2 and TRBJ2-7, with D possibly being TRBD1 or TRBD2 (6 bases each). This CDR3 has 13 residues. CDR1 is NNHNN and CDR2 is SYGAGS in the germline V gene (reference sequence). V was shortened by 0 bases and J by 7 bases, with 11 bases between the two germline ends. CDR3 bases read: TGTGCCAGCGGTGATGGATGGGGGCGGGAACAGTAC. Its protein product is CASGDGWGREQY. In full, the CDR3 is CASGDGWGREQYF.